The 27 T cell receptor beta chains reported below all come from one sample, sequenced in a study of blood T cell repertoires in COVID-19 (dated by TCRdb to the early 2020s). Library preparation used the immunoSEQ multiplex PCR assay. TCRdb retrieved this table from immuneACCESS and kept in-frame rearrangements only. Not all clones are present; in checked studies, unresolved V genes account for under half, and no reason is known for the remainder. For this sample the table gives nearly 45,000 clones, of which more than 75% were detected only once. In total, the top ten clones hold around 20% of the sample. The sample was peripheral blood. The receptors originated from a man aged 65 to 85 with acute or convalescent COVID-19.

The chain has TRBV5-6 and TRBJ2-5; TRBD1 is a possible D gene (5 bases). The CDR3 sequence is 17 residues long. Germline lookup yields CDR1 SGHDT and CDR2 YYEEEE. V lost 2 bases and J 5 bases, leaving 22 bases between the germline ends. The CDR3 reads CASSFRRGSIPRETQYF. The CDR3 DNA reads as TGTGCCAGCAGCTTTCGTAGGGGATCCATCCCGAGGGAGACCCAGTACTTC.

The chain combines TRBV19 with TRBJ2-3; 8 bases agree with TRBD2. The trim removed 8 bases at V and 3 bases at J, leaving 10 bases unmatched. The germline V gene has CDR1 LNHDA and CDR2 SQIVND (reference sequence). This CDR3 comprises 15 residues. The CDR3 is CASWESGGLTDTQYF. CDR3 coding DNA: TGTGCCAGTTGGGAGAGCGGGGGCTTGACAGATACGCAGTATTTT.

This clone showed up just a few times. V usage is TRBV12-5 and J usage is TRBJ1-5, with D unresolved. Germline V CDR1 and CDR2: LGHNT, FRNRAP. V was pared by 5 bases and J by 2 bases, with 10 bases between. This CDR3 has 14 residues. The CDR3 bases are TGTGCTAGTGGTAGCGGGAAACGCAATCAGCCCCAGCATTTT. Protein sequence: CASGSGKRNQPQHF.

The V and J genes are TRBV7-3 and TRBJ1-1; D perhaps matches TRBD1 (6 bases). Trimming removed 5 bases at V and 1 base at J, with 20 bases between. Germline-derived CDR1 and CDR2 are SGHTA and FQGTGA. The length of the CDR3 is 17 residues. The CDR3 coding sequence is TGTGCCAGCAGCCCCGGGTTGGGGGCAATCGGGAACACTGAAGCTTTCTTT. Its translation is CASSPGLGAIGNTEAFF.

V and J are TRBV9 and TRBJ2-1; D might be TRBD2 (6 bases). Trimming stripped 0 bases from V and 5 bases from J, with 9 bases between. Germline values: CDR1 SGDLS, CDR2 YYNGEE. This CDR3 region has 14 residues. Here the CDR3 DNA reads TGTGCCAGCAGCGTAGGGGGGGACCACAATGAGCAGTTCTTC. It translates to CASSVGGDHNEQFF.

The chain is built from TRBV18 and TRBJ1-4; 7 nucleotides agree with TRBD1. V dropped 1 base and J dropped 5; count of bases not matched to a gene: 7. The length of the CDR3 is 16 residues. The germline CDR1 and CDR2 sequences are KGHSH and LQKENI. Here the CDR3 reads CASSPLGKGANEKLFF. CDR3 nucleotides: TGTGCCAGCTCACCACTAGGGAAGGGGGCGAATGAAAAACTGTTTTTT.

The V gene is TRBV19, the J gene TRBJ1-1, with 9 bases matching TRBD1. This CDR3 is built from 16 residues. The germline gives CDR1 LNHDA, CDR2 SQIVND (reference sequence). V shed 5 bases and J 0 bases; nucleotides not matched to a gene: 7. CDR3 residues: CASSRTGANLNTEAFF. The CDR3 DNA reads TGTGCCAGTAGTCGGACAGGGGCGAACTTGAACACTGAAGCTTTCTTT.

This clone was seen only once. The chain couples TRBV6-5 to TRBJ1-1; possibly TRBD1 for D (5 bases). The CDR3 totals 14 residues. Trimming cost V 2 bases and J 10 bases, with 17 bases left between them. CDR1 is MNHEY and CDR2 is SVGAGI in the germline V gene. CDR3 DNA: TGTGCCAGCAGTTACCCGGGGGACGGCGGAGTAGCTTTCTTT. The encoded protein is CASSYPGDGGVAFF.

The gene calls are TRBV7-3 and TRBJ1-3; 8 nucleotides agree with TRBD1. CDR3 length equals 15 residues. The germline V gene encodes CDR1 SGHTA and CDR2 FQGTGA. J was trimmed by 2 bases and V by 2 bases; bases with no gene match: 2. CDR3 protein: CASSLDRGTGNTIYF. Here the CDR3 DNA reads TGTGCCAGCAGCTTAGACAGGGGAACTGGAAACACCATATATTTT. Filled out from reference TRBV7-3 and TRBJ1-3, the complete variable domain reads GAGVSQTPSNKVTEKGKYVELRCDPISGHTALYWYRQSLGQGPEFLIYFQGTGAADDSGLPNDRFFAVRPEGSVSTLKIQRTERGDSAVYLCASSLDRGTGNTIYFGEGSWLTVV.

The CDR3 spells CASSEGAGIYGYTF. CDR3 sequence (DNA): TGCGCCAGCAGTGAGGGGGCCGGAATCTATGGCTACACCTTC. The rearrangement links TRBV10-2 to TRBJ1-2; tentatively, D is TRBD1 (5 bases). V lost 2 bases and J lost 4, with 11 bases in between. The germline CDR1 and CDR2 sequences are WSHSY and SAAADI. The length of the CDR3 is 14 residues.

The V and J genes are TRBV4-1 and TRBJ2-1; weak D call: TRBD2 (6 bases). CDR1 is MGHRA and CDR2 is YSYEKL in the germline V gene. V was clipped by 1 base and J by 0 bases, with 10 bases between them. The CDR3 consists of 16 residues. The CDR3 bases are TGCGCCAGCAGCCAAGCCCCGGGGGACTCCTACAATGAGCAGTTCTTC. It specifies CASSQAPGDSYNEQFF.

This chain connects TRBV7-9 to TRBJ2-1; 8 bases fit TRBD1. CDR3 length equals 15 residues. Germline CDR1 SEHNR, CDR2 FQNEAQ (reference sequence). V lost 7 bases, J lost 7 bases, and 12 bases stayed unmatched. The CDR3 loop reads CASIWGTGGRNEQFF. Here the CDR3 DNA reads TGTGCCAGCATCTGGGGTACAGGGGGTAGGAATGAGCAGTTCTTC.

The chain carries TRBV6-2 or TRBV6-3 and TRBJ2-1; 8 nucleotides match TRBD2. Trimming removed 2 bases from V and 5 bases from J; junction bases left unmatched: 11. The CDR3 is 17 residues long. CDR1 and CDR2 from the germline V gene are MNHEY and SVGEGT. CDR3 coding DNA: TGTGCCAGCAGTTACCCCCTTAGCGGGGCAATTAACAATGAGCAGTTCTTC. This gives the protein CASSYPLSGAINNEQFF.

The rearrangement links TRBV15 to TRBJ1-2, with 7 nucleotides matching TRBD1. Per germline, CDR1 LNHNV and CDR2 YYDKDF (reference sequence). This CDR3 is 14 amino acids long. Unmatched junction bases numbered 8, after V lost 3 bases and J lost 7 bases. The CDR3: CATSSRTTGAGYTF. Here the CDR3 DNA reads TGTGCCACCAGCAGCAGGACCACAGGGGCTGGCTACACCTTC.

V and J are TRBV5-6 and TRBJ1-1; D is unclear. V dropped 0 bases and J dropped 0 bases, with 9 bases sitting between them. This CDR3 is 15 amino acids long. Looked up from germline, CDR1 is SGHDT and CDR2 is YYEEEE. CDR3 loop: CASSLEQVVNTEAFF. In nucleotides, the CDR3 is TGTGCCAGCAGCTTGGAGCAGGTCGTGAACACTGAAGCTTTCTTT.

The chain couples TRBV6-2 or TRBV6-3 to TRBJ2-7, with D tentatively TRBD2 (7 bases). This CDR3 has 15 residues. Germline lookup yields CDR1 MNHEY and CDR2 SVGEGT. Trimming removed 4 bases at V and 0 bases at J, with 13 bases between. CDR3 in DNA: TGTGCCAGCAGTTTCCGCGGGGGCGCCTCCTACGAGCAGTACTTC. Protein sequence: CASSFRGGASYEQYF.

This clone turned up a few times. The rearrangement links TRBV5-6 to TRBJ1-1, with a weak D call TRBD1 (5 bases). The CDR3 runs to 15 residues. Germline V gene data show CDR1 as SGHDT and CDR2 as YYEEEE. Trimming pared 4 bases from V and 1 base from J, leaving 14 bases between. CDR3 DNA: TGTGCCAGCAGCGACCTATCCACAGGGAACACTGAAGCTTTCTTT. Protein sequence: CASSDLSTGNTEAFF.

This chain joins TRBV12-3 or TRBV12-4 and TRBJ2-7; D may be TRBD1 (5 bases). V was shortened by 1 base and J by 9 bases, with 10 bases between the two germline ends. This CDR3 is 12 amino acids long. The CDR3 bases are TGTGCCAGCAGTTTAGAGGGGCCCTTGCAGTACTTC. The encoded protein is CASSLEGPLQYF.

This clone was observed a handful of times. The chain has TRBV5-1 and TRBJ1-3; tentative D call: TRBD1 (6 bases). Germline CDR1 is SGHRS and CDR2 is YFSETQ. V was shortened by 4 bases and J by 1 base, with 15 bases between the two germline ends. CDR3 length: 16 residues. The CDR3 coding sequence is TGCGCCAGCAGCCAGGGGCAAGAGAGGTCTGGAAACACCATATATTTT. It specifies CASSQGQERSGNTIYF.

The gene calls are TRBV28 and TRBJ1-5; D gene ambiguous. V lost 6 bases and J 1 base, leaving 19 bases between the germline ends. Germline-derived CDR1 and CDR2 are MDHEN and SYDVKM. The CDR3 is 17 amino acids. CDR3 protein: CASRPPRQASSNQPQHF. In nucleotides, the CDR3 is TGTGCCAGCAGACCCCCTCGACAAGCCTCCAGCAATCAGCCCCAGCATTTT.

This chain connects TRBV11-3 to TRBJ1-1, with D maybe TRBD1 (6 bases). V was shortened by 4 bases and J by 1 base, with 10 bases between the two germline ends. CDR1 and CDR2 from the germline V gene are SGHNT and YENEEA. The CDR3 consists of 14 residues. In nucleotides, the CDR3 is TGTGCCAGCAGCTCTTACAGGGAGAACACTGAAGCTTTCTTT. Protein product: CASSSYRENTEAFF.

This clone was counted once. The V call is TRBV9, the J call TRBJ1-1, with D possibly TRBD1 on 5 matching bases. The germline gives CDR1 SGDLS, CDR2 YYNGEE. The CDR3 sequence is 13 residues long. Trimming shortened V by 0 bases and J by 10 bases, and 13 bases separated the two germline ends. The DNA of the CDR3 is TGTGCCAGCAGCGTAGATGGAGGGGAGTTAGCTTTCTTT. Translation gives CASSVDGGELAFF.

The gene calls are TRBV4-1 and TRBJ1-2; 7 nucleotides match TRBD1. The CDR3 consists of 16 residues. Looked up from germline, CDR1 is MGHRA and CDR2 is YSYEKL. J lost 4 bases, V lost 0 bases, and 8 bases had no gene match. CDR3 bases: TGCGCCAGCAGCCAAGATGAGAGGGGGCTTCGCTATGGCTACACCTTC. Translated, it gives CASSQDERGLRYGYTF.

The chain links TRBV4-3 to TRBJ2-5; maybe TRBD1 (5 bases). Germline CDR1 is LGHNA and CDR2 is YSLEER. V gave up 4 bases and J gave up 1 base, with 13 bases separating them. The CDR3 covers 15 residues. The CDR3 sequence is CASSLHRQRQETQYF. CDR3 nucleotide sequence: TGCGCCAGCAGCCTCCATCGACAGCGCCAAGAGACCCAGTACTTC.

The rearrangement uses TRBV6-1 and TRBJ1-1; 9 nucleotides match TRBD1. CDR1 MNHNS and CDR2 SASEGT come from the germline V gene. CDR3 length: 14 residues. The V segment lost 7 bases and the J segment 2 bases; nucleotides outside the gene matches: 5. The CDR3 here is CASTSTGGNTEAFF. CDR3 bases: TGTGCCAGCACCTCGACAGGGGGAAACACTGAAGCTTTCTTT.

This clone was seen a handful of times. The chain combines TRBV6-5 with TRBJ1-2; D gene uncertain. Trimming removed 7 bases at V and 3 bases at J, with 6 bases between. The germline CDR1 and CDR2 sequences are MNHEY and SVGAGI. The CDR3 length is 11 residues. In DNA form, the CDR3 reads TGTGCCAGCATGCAGGACTATGGCTACACCTTC. It encodes CASMQDYGYTF.

V is TRBV7-2 and J is TRBJ1-1; 7 nucleotides match TRBD1. Germline CDR1 reads SGHTA; CDR2 reads FQGNSA. CDR3 length: 14 residues. Trimming cost V 2 bases and J 5 bases; bases outside gene matches: 5. The chain's CDR3 is CASSLRDRGTEAFF. The CDR3 DNA reads as TGTGCCAGCAGCTTAAGGGACAGAGGAACTGAAGCTTTCTTT.